This record covers a single T cell receptor beta chain. Its antigen is unidentified. Second doses that came at about 4 or about 12 weeks were put together. V lost 4 bases and J lost 4; bases outside the gene matches: 5. This CDR3 comprises 14 residues. CDR1 SNHLY and CDR2 FYNNEI come from the germline V gene. This record comes from a study of T cell responses to AZD1222 COVID-19 vaccine. Whole-study results and caveats: Two AZD1222 doses significantly raised spike-specific TCR breadth and depth over controls. Repertoires were obtained only post-peak T cell response. Clonal diversity may have been underestimated in mostly white British donors.

The data were produced by immunoSEQ multiplex PCR, yet TCRdb's version contains in-frame clones alone and is incomplete. The sample holds roughly 25,000 clones, 86% seen once. V usage is TRBV2 and J usage is TRBJ1-2, with 8 bases that match TRBD1. The sample here was peripheral blood, taken 28 days after the second AZD1222 dose. The receptor comes from an adult who received the AZD1222 COVID-19 vaccine. This chain's CDR3 is CASSGQGFGYGYTF. The DNA for the CDR3 is TGTGCCAGCAGTGGACAGGGGTTCGGCTATGGCTACACCTTC.